Sequencing of this TCR beta chain was carried out in a study of cytomegalovirus exposure and HLA in healthy donors. The wider study: Both the 100 to 150 validation repertoires and the approximately 640 first-cohort repertoires used the same platform, as reported by a later analysis. Study results and limitations: While the bulk of TCR sequences proved rare, some public TCRs turned up in many donors. Cytomegalovirus association was listed for 164 TCR beta chains.

The table came from immunoSEQ multiplex PCR; TCRdb's copy has only in-frame clones and leaves some out. The sample comprises roughly 130,000 clones, roughly 90% of which are singletons, and 1.4% rests with the top ten. As to this clone: As yet, its antigen is unknown.

The sequencing input was PBMCs. The receptor comes from a man between 25 and 39 years old in good health and CMV-seronegative.

This CDR3 is CASSLYQGDPNYEQYF. CDR3 sequence (DNA): TGTGCCAGCAGCTTGTATCAAGGGGATCCGAACTACGAGCAGTACTTC. V is TRBV5-7 and J is TRBJ2-7; possible D gene TRBD1, 5 bases. TRBV5-7 qualifies as an ORF whose function is uncertain. Trimming removed 1 base at V and 3 bases at J, with 17 bases between. The CDR3 covers 16 residues.